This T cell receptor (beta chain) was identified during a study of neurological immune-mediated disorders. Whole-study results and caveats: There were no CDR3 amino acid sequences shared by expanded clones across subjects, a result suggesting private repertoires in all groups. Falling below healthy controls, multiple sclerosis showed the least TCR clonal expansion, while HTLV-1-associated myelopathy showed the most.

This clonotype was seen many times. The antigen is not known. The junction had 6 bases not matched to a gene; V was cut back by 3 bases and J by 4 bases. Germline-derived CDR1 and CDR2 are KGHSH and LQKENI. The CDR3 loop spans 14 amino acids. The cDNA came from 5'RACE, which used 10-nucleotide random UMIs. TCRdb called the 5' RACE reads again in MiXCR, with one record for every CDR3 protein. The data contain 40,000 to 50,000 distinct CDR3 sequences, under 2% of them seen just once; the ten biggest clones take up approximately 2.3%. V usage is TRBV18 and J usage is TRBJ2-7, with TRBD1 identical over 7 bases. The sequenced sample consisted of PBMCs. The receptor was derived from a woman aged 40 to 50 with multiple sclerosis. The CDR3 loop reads CASSPTGTDYEQYF. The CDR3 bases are TGTGCCAGCTCACCCACCGGGACAGATTACGAGCAGTACTTC.